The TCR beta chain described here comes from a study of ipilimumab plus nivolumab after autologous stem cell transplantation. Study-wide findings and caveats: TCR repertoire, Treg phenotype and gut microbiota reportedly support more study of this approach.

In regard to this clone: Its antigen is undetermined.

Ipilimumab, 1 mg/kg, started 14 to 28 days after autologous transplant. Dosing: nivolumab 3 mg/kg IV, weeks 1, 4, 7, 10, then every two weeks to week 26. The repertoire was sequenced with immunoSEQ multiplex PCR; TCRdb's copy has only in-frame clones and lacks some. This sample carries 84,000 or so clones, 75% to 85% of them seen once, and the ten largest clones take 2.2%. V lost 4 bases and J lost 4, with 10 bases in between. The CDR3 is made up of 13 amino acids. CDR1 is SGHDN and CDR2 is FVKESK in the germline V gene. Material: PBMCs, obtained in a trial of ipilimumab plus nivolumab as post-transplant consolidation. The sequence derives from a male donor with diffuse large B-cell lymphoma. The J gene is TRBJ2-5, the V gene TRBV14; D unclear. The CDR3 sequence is CASSRRNVETQYF. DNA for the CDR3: TGTGCCAGCAGCCGCCGGAACGTAGAGACCCAGTACTTC.